A single sample is the source of the 7 T cell receptor beta chains below, sequenced in a study of identical twins (dated by TCRdb to 2016 to 2017). Preparation of the library involved 5' RACE. Sequencing instrument: Illumina HiSeq 2000. Clones were called with MiXCR by TCRdb after fastp trimmed the public reads at Q25, and only in-frame beta chains were retained. Under each unique CDR3 protein, matching rows form one entry showing the most common genes and DNA. This sample is represented by roughly 720,000 distinct CDR3 sequences; roughly 20% of them were singletons. The ten largest clones take up around 13% of the sample. Separately, the same data were catalogued under a study of T cells expressing NK-cell markers.

Material for sequencing was PBMCs. These receptors were taken from a woman aged 18 to 35 in good health.

This clonotype was found a few times. The chain carries TRBV7-9 and TRBJ1-1; D perhaps matches TRBD1 (5 bases). The CDR3 has 14 residues. V was cut by 5 bases and J by 7 bases, with 17 bases left in between. The germline V gene has CDR1 SEHNR and CDR2 FQNEAQ (reference sequence). The CDR3 spells CASSTLGDGLEAFF. The CDR3, as DNA: TGTGCCAGCAGCACACTAGGGGACGGCCTTGAAGCTTTCTTT.

This clonotype was seen many times. V is TRBV11-2 and J is TRBJ2-1; no reliable D call. The V end was cut by 1 base, the J end by 7 bases, with 8 bases between. CDR3 length: 13 residues. The germline V gene has CDR1 SGHAT and CDR2 FQNNGV. CDR3 DNA sequence: TGTGCCAGCAGCTTAGGTGGCTGGAATGAGCAGTTCTTC. This translates into CASSLGGWNEQFF.

V usage is TRBV27 and J usage is TRBJ2-2; either TRBD1 or TRBD2 may fit D (5 bases each). This CDR3 spans 14 amino acids. Germline V lookup: CDR1 MNHEY, CDR2 SMNVEV (reference sequence). V shed 8 bases and J shed 1 base, with 11 bases lying between them. The CDR3: CASSGTKNTGELFF. In DNA, the CDR3 is TGTGCCAGCTCAGGGACGAAGAACACCGGGGAGCTGTTTTTT.

This chain connects TRBV12-3 or TRBV12-4 to TRBJ2-2; possibly TRBD1 for D (6 bases). The CDR3 is 15 residues long. V was trimmed by 9 bases and J by 3 bases, leaving 17 bases between them. CDR3 nucleotide sequence: TGTGCCAGATTTAACGGGACACTCCACACCGGGGAGCTGTTTTTT. This translates into CARFNGTLHTGELFF.

This chain connects TRBV24-1 to TRBJ2-5; maybe TRBD2 (6 bases). Germline CDR1 and CDR2: KGHDR and SFDVKD. Trimming removed 3 bases from V and 4 bases from J, with 14 bases in between. This CDR3 comprises 15 residues. The CDR3 region is CATSDAGRAGETQYF. DNA for the CDR3: TGTGCCACCAGTGATGCGGGGCGAGCGGGAGAGACCCAGTACTTC.

The chain employs TRBV5-6 and TRBJ1-1, with 9 bases identical to TRBD1. The germline gives CDR1 SGHDT, CDR2 YYEEEE. The CDR3 has 16 residues. Losses at the gene ends were 2 bases for V and 7 bases for J; bases not matched to a gene: 12. DNA for the CDR3: TGTGCCAGCAGCTTCGCCGTGGTTGGACAGGGGATTGAAGCTTTCTTT. Translated, it gives CASSFAVVGQGIEAFF.

The chain couples TRBV20-1 to TRBJ1-1; tentatively, D is TRBD1 (6 bases). Trimming left V 4 bases short and J 8 bases short, with 17 bases between. Per germline, CDR1 DFQATT and CDR2 SNEGSKA (reference sequence). The CDR3 consists of 13 residues. The CDR3 nucleotides read TGCAGTGCTAATTCTCAGGGGAGATTGGAAGCTTTCTTT. Translation gives CSANSQGRLEAFF.